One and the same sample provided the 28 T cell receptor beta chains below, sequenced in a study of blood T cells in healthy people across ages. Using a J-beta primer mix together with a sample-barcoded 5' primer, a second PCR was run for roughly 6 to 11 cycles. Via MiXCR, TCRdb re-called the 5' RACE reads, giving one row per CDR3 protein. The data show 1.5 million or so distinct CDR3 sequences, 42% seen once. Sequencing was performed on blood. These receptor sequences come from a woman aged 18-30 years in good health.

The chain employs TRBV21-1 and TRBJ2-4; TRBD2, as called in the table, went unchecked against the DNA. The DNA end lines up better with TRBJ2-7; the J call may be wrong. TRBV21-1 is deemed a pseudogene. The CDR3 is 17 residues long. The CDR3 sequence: CASSKFLAEGGTYEQYF. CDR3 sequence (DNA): TGTGCCAGCAGCAAGTTTCTAGCGGAGGGTGGAACCTACGAGCAGTACTTC.

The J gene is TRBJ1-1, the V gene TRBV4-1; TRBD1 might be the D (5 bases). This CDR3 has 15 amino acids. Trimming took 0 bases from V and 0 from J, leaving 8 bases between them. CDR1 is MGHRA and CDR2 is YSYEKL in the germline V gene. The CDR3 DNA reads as TGCGCCAGCAGCCAAGAGAAGACAGTGAACACTGAAGCTTTCTTT. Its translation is CASSQEKTVNTEAFF.

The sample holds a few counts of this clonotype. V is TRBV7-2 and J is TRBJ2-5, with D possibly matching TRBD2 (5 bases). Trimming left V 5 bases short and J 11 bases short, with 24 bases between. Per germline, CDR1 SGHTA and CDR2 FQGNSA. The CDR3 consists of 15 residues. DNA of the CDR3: TGTGCCAGCAGCCCCCGGGATTCAAGCAACAATGAGCAGTACTTC. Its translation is CASSPRDSSNNEQYF.

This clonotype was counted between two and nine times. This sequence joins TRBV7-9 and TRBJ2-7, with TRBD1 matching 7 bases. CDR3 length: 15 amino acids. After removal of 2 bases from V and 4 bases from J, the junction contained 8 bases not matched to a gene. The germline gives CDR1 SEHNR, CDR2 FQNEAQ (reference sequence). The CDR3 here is CASSLSGTEQYEQYF. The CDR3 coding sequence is TGTGCCAGCAGCTTATCCGGGACAGAGCAGTACGAGCAGTACTTC.

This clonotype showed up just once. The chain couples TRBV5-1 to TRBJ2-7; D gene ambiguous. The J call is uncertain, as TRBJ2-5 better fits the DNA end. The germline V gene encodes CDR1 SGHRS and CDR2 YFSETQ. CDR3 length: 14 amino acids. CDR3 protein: CASSLFLGRETQYF. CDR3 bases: TGCGCCAGCAGCTTGTTCCTAGGGCGAGAGACCCAGTACTTC.

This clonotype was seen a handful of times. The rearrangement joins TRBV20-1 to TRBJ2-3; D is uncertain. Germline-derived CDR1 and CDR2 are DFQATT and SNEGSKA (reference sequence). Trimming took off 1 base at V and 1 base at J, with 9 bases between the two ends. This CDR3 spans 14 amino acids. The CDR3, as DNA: TGCAGTGCTAGAGGGACCTGGGGCACAGATACGCAGTATTTT. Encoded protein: CSARGTWGTDTQYF.

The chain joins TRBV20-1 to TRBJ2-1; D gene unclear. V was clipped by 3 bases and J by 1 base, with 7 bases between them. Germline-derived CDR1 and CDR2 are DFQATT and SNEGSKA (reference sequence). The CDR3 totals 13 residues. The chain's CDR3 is CSARPISYNEQFF. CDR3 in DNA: TGCAGTGCTAGGCCGATTTCCTACAATGAGCAGTTCTTC.

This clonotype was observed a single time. DNA for the CDR3: TGCAGTGCACGGATCTTAACTAACTATGGCTACACCTTC. This encodes CSARILTNYGYTF. V gene TRBV20-1 combines with J gene TRBJ1-2, with no clear D. The CDR3 length is 13 residues. The germline V and J ends were trimmed by 6 bases and 0 bases, with 11 bases remaining between them. Germline values: CDR1 DFQATT, CDR2 SNEGSKA (reference sequence).

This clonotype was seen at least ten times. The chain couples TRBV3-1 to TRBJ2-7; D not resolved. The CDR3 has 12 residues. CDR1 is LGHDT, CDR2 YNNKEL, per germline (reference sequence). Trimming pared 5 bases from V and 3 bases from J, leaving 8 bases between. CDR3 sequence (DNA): TGTGCCAGCAGCAGAACTTACTACGAGCAGTACTTC. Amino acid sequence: CASSRTYYEQYF.

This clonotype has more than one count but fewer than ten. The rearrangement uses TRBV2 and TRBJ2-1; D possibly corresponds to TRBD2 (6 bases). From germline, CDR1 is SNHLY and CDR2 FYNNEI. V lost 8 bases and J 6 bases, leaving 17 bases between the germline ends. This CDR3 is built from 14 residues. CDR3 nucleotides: TGTGCCAGCCCTTTGCCGGGACTTATCAATGAGCAGTTCTTC. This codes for CASPLPGLINEQFF.

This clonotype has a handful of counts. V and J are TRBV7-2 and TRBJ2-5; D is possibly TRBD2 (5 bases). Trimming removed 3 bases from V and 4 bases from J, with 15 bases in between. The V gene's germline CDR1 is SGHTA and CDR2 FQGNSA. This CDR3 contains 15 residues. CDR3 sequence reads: CASSFNIGRGETQYF. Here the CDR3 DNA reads TGTGCCAGCAGCTTTAATATCGGTCGGGGAGAGACCCAGTACTTC.

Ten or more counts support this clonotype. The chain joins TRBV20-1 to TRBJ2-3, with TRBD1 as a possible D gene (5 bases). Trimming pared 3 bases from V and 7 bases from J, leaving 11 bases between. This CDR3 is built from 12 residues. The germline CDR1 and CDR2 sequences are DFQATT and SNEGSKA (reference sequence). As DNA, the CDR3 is TGCAGTGCTAGGGGGCCCGATTATACGCAGTATTTT. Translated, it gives CSARGPDYTQYF.

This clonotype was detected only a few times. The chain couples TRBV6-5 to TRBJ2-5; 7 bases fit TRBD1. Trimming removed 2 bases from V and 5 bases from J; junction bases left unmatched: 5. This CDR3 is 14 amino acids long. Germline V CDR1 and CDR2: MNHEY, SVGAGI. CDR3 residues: CASSYQQGLETQYF. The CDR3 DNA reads TGTGCCAGCAGTTACCAACAGGGGCTGGAGACCCAGTACTTC.

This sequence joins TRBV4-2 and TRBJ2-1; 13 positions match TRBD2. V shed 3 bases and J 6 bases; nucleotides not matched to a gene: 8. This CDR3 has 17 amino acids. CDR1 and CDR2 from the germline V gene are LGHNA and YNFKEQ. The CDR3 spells CASSQARLAGGANEQFF. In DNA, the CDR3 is TGTGCCAGCAGCCAGGCCCGACTAGCGGGAGGAGCCAATGAGCAGTTCTTC.

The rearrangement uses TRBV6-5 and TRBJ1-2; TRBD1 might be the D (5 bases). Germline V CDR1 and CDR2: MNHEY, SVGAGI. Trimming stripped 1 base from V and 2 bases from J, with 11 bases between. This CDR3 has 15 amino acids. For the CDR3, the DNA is TGTGCCAGCAGTTACTTACCCCAGGGAAACTATGGCTACACCTTC. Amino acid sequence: CASSYLPQGNYGYTF.

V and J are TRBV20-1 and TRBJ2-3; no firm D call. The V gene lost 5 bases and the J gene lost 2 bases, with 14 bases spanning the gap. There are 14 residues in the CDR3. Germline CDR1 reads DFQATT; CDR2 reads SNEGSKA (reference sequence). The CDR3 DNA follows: TGCAGTGCTTCCACCGTGTGGGTCACAGATACGCAGTATTTT. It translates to CSASTVWVTDTQYF.

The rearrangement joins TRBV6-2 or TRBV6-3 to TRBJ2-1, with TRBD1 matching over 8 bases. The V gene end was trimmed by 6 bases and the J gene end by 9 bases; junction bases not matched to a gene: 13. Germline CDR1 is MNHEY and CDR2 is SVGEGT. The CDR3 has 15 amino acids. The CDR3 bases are TGTGCCAGCAGGACGACAGGGGTCGGGGATAGTGAGCAGTTCTTC. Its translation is CASRTTGVGDSEQFF.

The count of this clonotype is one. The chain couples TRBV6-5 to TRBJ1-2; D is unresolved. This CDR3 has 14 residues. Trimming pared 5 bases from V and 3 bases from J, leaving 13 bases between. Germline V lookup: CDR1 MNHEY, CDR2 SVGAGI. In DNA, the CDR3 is TGTGCCAGCAGTCGTCGGGGAGGCGACTATGGCTACACCTTC. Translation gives CASSRRGGDYGYTF.

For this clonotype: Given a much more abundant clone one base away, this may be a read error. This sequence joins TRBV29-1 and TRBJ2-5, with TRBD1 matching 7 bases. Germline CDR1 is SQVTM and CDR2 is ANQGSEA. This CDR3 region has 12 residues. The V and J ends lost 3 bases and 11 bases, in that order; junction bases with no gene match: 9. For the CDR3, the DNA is TGCAGCGTTGATGACAGGGTGCATGAGCAGTACTTC. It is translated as CSVDDRVHEQYF.

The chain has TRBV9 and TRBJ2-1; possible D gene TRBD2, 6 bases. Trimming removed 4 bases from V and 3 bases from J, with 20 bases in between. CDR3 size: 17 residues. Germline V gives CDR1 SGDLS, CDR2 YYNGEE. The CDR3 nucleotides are TGTGCCAGCAGCCCTCACGAGGGAGGTTGGGGCTACAATGAGCAGTTCTTC. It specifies CASSPHEGGWGYNEQFF.

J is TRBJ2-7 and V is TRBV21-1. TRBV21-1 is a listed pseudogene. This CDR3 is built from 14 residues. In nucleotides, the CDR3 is TGTGCCAGCAGCAATGAGGTGGCCTCCTACGAGCAGTACTTC. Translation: CASSNEVASYEQYF.

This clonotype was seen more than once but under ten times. DNA for the CDR3: TGTGCCAGCAGTCTTCGAATTGGAGCTTTCTTT. Protein product: CASSLRIGAFF. The chain couples TRBV12-3 or TRBV12-4 to TRBJ1-1, with D unresolved. This CDR3 is 11 amino acids long. V was pared by 5 bases and J by 10 bases, with 11 bases between.

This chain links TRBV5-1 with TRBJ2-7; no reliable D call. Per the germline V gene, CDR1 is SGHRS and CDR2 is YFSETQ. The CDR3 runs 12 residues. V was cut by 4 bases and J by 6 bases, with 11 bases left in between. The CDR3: CASSLSSGEQYF. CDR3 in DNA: TGCGCCAGCAGCCTTTCTTCTGGCGAGCAGTACTTC.

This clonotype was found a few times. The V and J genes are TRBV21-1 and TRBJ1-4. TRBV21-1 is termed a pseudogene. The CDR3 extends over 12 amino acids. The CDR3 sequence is CASSSLLRKLFF. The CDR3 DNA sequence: TGTGCCAGCAGCAGCCTCTTGAGGAAACTGTTTTTT.

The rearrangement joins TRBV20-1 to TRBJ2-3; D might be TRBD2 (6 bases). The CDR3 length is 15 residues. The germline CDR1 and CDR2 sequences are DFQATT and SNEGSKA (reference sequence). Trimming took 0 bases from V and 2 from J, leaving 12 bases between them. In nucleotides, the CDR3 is TGCAGTGCTAGAGATCGAAGGAGGGCCACAGATACGCAGTATTTT. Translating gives CSARDRRRATDTQYF.

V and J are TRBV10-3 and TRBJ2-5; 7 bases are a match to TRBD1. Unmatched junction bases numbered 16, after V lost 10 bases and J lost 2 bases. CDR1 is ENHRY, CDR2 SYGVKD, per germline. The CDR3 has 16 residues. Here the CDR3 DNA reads TGTGCCACTTCCCCCGGGACAGCAAAGTTTCAAGAGACCCAGTACTTC. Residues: CATSPGTAKFQETQYF.

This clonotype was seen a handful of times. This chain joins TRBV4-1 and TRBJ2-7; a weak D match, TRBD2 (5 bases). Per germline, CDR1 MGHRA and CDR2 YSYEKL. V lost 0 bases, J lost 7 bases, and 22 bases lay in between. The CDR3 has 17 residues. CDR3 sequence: CASSQDFGVARSNEQYF. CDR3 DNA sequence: TGCGCCAGCAGCCAAGATTTCGGGGTAGCGCGGTCCAATGAGCAGTACTTC.

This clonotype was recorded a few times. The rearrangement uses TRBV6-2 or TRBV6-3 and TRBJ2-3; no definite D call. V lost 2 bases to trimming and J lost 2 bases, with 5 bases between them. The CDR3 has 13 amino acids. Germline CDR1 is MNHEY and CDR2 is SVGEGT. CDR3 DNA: TGTGCCAGCAGTTACCGGTTCACAGATACGCAGTATTTT. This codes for CASSYRFTDTQYF.